The rows below give T cell receptor beta chains drawn from one sample of a study of T cell changes during pregnancy in multiple sclerosis. Some clones are missing from TCRdb's copy, which holds only in-frame ones; the method was immunoSEQ multiplex PCR. The sample carries 50,000 to 60,000 clones, about 85% recorded once. Specimen: CD4+ T cells from peripheral blood mononuclear cells, collected in the third trimester of pregnancy. These receptors were collected from a female donor with multiple sclerosis, enrolled in a pregnancy study. CDR3s include the opening cysteine and the closing phenylalanine or tryptophan. D genes are given only for firm matches. Size is stated for part of the rows, as once, few or many counts, or as a class when the clone is expanded.

J | V | size | D | CDR3 | DNA
TRBJ1-5 | TRBV28 | . | . | CASSLSGNQPQHF | TGTGCCAGCAGTTTATCGGGCAATCAGCCCCAGCATTTT
TRBJ1-5 | TRBV7-2 | . | . | CASRRQASDQPQHF | TGTGCCAGCAGAAGACAGGCTTCCGATCAGCCCCAGCATTTT
TRBJ1-4 | TRBV19 | . | . | CASSFDWREKLFF | TGTGCCAGTAGTTTCGACTGGAGGGAAAAACTGTTTTTT
TRBJ2-7 | TRBV7-9 | . | . | CASSLGSVSYEQYF | TGTGCCAGCAGCTTAGGGTCGGTGTCCTACGAGCAGTACTTC
TRBJ1-2 | TRBV19 | . | . | CASSIDYYGYTF | TGTGCCAGTAGTATAGACTACTATGGCTACACCTTC
TRBJ2-7 | TRBV19 | . | TRBD1 | CASSLSGQGAYEQYF | TGTGCCAGTAGCCTATCCGGACAGGGCGCCTACGAGCAGTACTTC
TRBJ2-2 | TRBV11-2 | . | TRBD1 | CASSPGQGDYGELFF | TGTGCCAGCAGCCCCGGACAGGGGGATTACGGGGAGCTGTTTTTT
TRBJ1-1 | TRBV9 | few | . | CASSVGGRGLKAFF | TGTGCCAGCAGCGTAGGGGGCAGGGGCCTGAAAGCTTTCTTT
TRBJ1-1 | TRBV7-3 | . | . | CASSLSGVTEAFF | TGTGCCAGCAGCTTATCGGGAGTCACTGAAGCTTTCTTT
TRBJ2-2 | TRBV2 | . | TRBD2 | CASSRLAGVTGELFF | TGTGCCAGCAGTCGACTAGCGGGGGTCACCGGGGAGCTGTTTTTT
TRBJ1-2 | TRBV14 | . | TRBD1 | CASSPRQGSGYTF | TGTGCCAGCAGCCCTCGACAGGGCAGTGGCTACACCTTC
TRBJ2-5 | TRBV5-4 | few | . | CASRSAGSWETQYF | TGTGCCAGCAGGTCGGCAGGTTCGTGGGAGACCCAGTACTTC
TRBJ1-6 | TRBV19 | . | TRBD1 | CASSANTGGNSPLHF | TGTGCCAGTAGTGCTAATACAGGGGGTAATTCACCCCTCCACTTT
TRBJ2-3 | TRBV9 | . | . | CASSVASGRADTQYF | TGTGCCAGCAGCGTAGCCAGCGGAAGGGCAGATACGCAGTATTTT
TRBJ2-2 | TRBV19 | few | . | CASSTRWTGELFF | TGTGCCAGTAGTACGAGGTGGACCGGGGAGCTGTTTTTT
TRBJ2-7 | TRBV28 | . | TRBD2 | CASSFPRGGSSYEQYF | TGTGCCAGCAGTTTTCCCCGGGGAGGGAGCTCCTACGAGCAGTACTTC
TRBJ2-7 | TRBV2 | . | TRBD1 | CASSGDRGYEQYF | TGTGCCAGCAGTGGCGACAGGGGCTACGAGCAGTACTTC
TRBJ2-7 | TRBV10-3 | . | TRBD1 | CATTTQTGVSYEQYF | TGTGCCACCACAACGCAGACAGGGGTTTCCTACGAGCAGTACTTC
TRBJ2-1 | TRBV2 | . | TRBD2 | CASSDSGRAYNEQFF | TGTGCCAGCAGTGATAGCGGGAGGGCCTACAATGAGCAGTTCTTC
TRBJ2-5 | TRBV7-2 | . | TRBD2 | CASSLGYGGAGETQYF | TGTGCCAGCAGCTTGGGGTACGGGGGGGCAGGAGAGACCCAGTACTTC
TRBJ1-3 | TRBV5-6 | . | . | CASSPRSWWRVSSGNTIYF | TGTGCCAGCAGCCCGAGAAGTTGGTGGCGGGTCAGCTCTGGAAACACCATATATTTT
TRBJ2-1 | TRBV7-2 | . | . | CASSLATAFGNEQFF | TGTGCCAGCAGCTTAGCCACAGCATTCGGCAATGAGCAGTTCTTC
TRBJ2-3 | TRBV7-6 | . | . | CASSLGLPRNTQYF | TGTGCCAGCAGCCTGGGACTGCCAAGGAATACGCAGTATTTT
TRBJ1-1 | TRBV12-5 | . | . | CASGLENEAFF | TGTGCTAGTGGTTTAGAGAATGAAGCTTTCTTT
TRBJ2-5 | TRBV7-9 | . | TRBD2 | CASSLVLAGAETQYF | TGTGCCAGCAGCTTAGTCCTAGCGGGAGCAGAGACCCAGTACTTC
TRBJ1-1 | TRBV5-1 | . | . | CASSLARGSNTEAFF | TGCGCCAGCAGCTTGGCCAGGGGTTCGAACACTGAAGCTTTCTTT
TRBJ2-7 | TRBV7-9 | . | TRBD1 | CASSYSGTGGYEQYF | TGTGCCAGCAGTTATTCCGGGACAGGGGGCTACGAGCAGTACTTC
TRBJ2-7 | TRBV7-9 | . | TRBD2 | CASSSPGLALDEQYF | TGTGCCAGCAGCTCCCCGGGACTAGCCCTCGACGAGCAGTACTTC
TRBJ2-7 | TRBV10-3 | . | . | CATGIQGYEQYF | TGTGCCACCGGAATTCAGGGGTACGAGCAGTACTTC
TRBJ1-2 | TRBV7-8 | . | . | CASSLVSPGEGYTF | TGTGCCAGCAGCTTAGTGTCCCCCGGTGAGGGCTACACCTTC
TRBJ1-2 | TRBV19 | . | . | CASSMTQQGHYGYTF | TGTGCCAGTAGTATGACCCAACAGGGACATTATGGCTACACCTTC
TRBJ1-5 | TRBV6-1 | . | . | CASSGREASQPQHF | TGTGCCAGCAGTGGCAGGGAAGCGAGTCAGCCCCAGCATTTT
TRBJ2-3 | TRBV6-1 | . | TRBD2 | CASSGSLWRGASTDTQYF | TGTGCCAGCAGTGGGTCCCTCTGGCGGGGGGCTAGCACAGATACGCAGTATTTT
TRBJ1-5 | TRBV7-9 | . | TRBD1 | CASSSTGTDDQPQHF | TGTGCCAGCAGCTCGACCGGGACAGACGATCAGCCCCAGCATTTT
TRBJ1-5 | TRBV5-1 | . | . | CASSLDGQGRQPQHF | TGCGCCAGCAGCTTGGATGGTCAGGGAAGGCAGCCCCAGCATTTT
TRBJ1-1 | TRBV18 | few | . | CASSLTGGGSYSEAFF | TGTGCCAGCTCACTAACGGGAGGAGGGAGTTACTCTGAAGCTTTCTTT
TRBJ2-2 | TRBV2 | few | . | CASSPGPTRNTGELFF | TGTGCCAGCAGCCCCGGTCCAACTAGGAACACCGGGGAGCTGTTTTTT
TRBJ2-2 | TRBV6-4 | . | TRBD1 | CASRRDRDTGELFF | TGTGCCAGCAGGAGGGACAGGGACACCGGGGAGCTGTTTTTT
TRBJ2-5 | TRBV5-6 | . | TRBD1 | CASSLVVGQGVGTQYF | TGTGCCAGCAGCTTGGTCGTCGGGCAGGGGGTAGGAACCCAGTACTTC
TRBJ1-2 | TRBV5-1 | . | TRBD1 | CATATTGDYGYTF | TGCGCCACCGCAACGACAGGGGACTATGGCTACACCTTC
TRBJ1-1 | TRBV29-1 | . | TRBD1 | CSVEGQGLSTEAFF | TGCAGCGTTGAGGGACAGGGTCTCAGCACTGAAGCTTTCTTT
TRBJ1-6 | TRBV6-6 | . | TRBD1 | CASTPQGGANSPLHF | TGTGCCAGCACCCCGCAGGGGGGCGCGAATTCACCCCTCCACTTT
TRBJ1-1 | TRBV5-4 | few | . | CASSLSGVAFF | TGTGCCAGCAGCTTGTCCGGGGTCGCTTTCTTT
TRBJ1-2 | TRBV5-1 | few | . | CASSPDRYYGYTF | TGCGCCAGCAGCCCGGACAGATACTATGGCTACACCTTC
TRBJ1-1 | TRBV10-3 | . | . | CAISESGLGGGAKAFF | TGTGCCATCAGTGAGTCGGGTCTGGGTGGAGGGGCTAAGGCTTTCTTT
TRBJ1-1 | TRBV11-2 | . | . | CASSWGGRAFF | TGTGCCAGCAGTTGGGGAGGGCGAGCTTTCTTT
TRBJ2-1 | TRBV27 | . | TRBD2 | CASSLRLAGGPADEQFF | TGTGCCAGCAGTTTAAGGCTAGCGGGAGGGCCAGCCGATGAGCAGTTCTTC
TRBJ2-7 | TRBV15 | . | TRBD1 | CATSRERTGVGYEQYF | TGTGCCACCAGCAGAGAAAGGACAGGGGTTGGCTACGAGCAGTACTTC
TRBJ1-5 | TRBV7-2 | . | . | CASSLNGGSNQPQHF | TGTGCCAGCAGCTTAAACGGGGGTAGCAATCAGCCCCAGCATTTT
TRBJ2-7 | TRBV4-2 | . | . | CASSQDYSTEQYF | TGTGCCAGCAGCCAAGACTACAGTACCGAGCAGTACTTC
TRBJ1-6 | TRBV19 | once | TRBD1 | CASSRQGGNSPLHF | TGTGCCAGTAGTAGACAGGGGGGTAATTCACCCCTCCACTTT
TRBJ1-4 | TRBV30 | . | . | CAWSRTSREKLFF | TGTGCCTGGAGTAGAACTTCGCGTGAAAAACTGTTTTTT
TRBJ2-2 | TRBV27 | . | . | CASSFGQGRVNTGELFF | TGTGCCAGCAGTTTTGGGCAGGGGAGGGTGAACACCGGGGAGCTGTTTTTT